A single sample is the source of the 10 T cell receptor beta chains below, sequenced in a study of T cell responses to AZD1222 COVID-19 vaccine. Sequencing used immunoSEQ multiplex PCR; TCRdb keeps in-frame clones, though not all of them. Seen here are 150,000 to 200,000 clones, just over 90% observed once, and the top ten hold approximately 0.98%. The source material was peripheral blood, sampled 28 days after the second AZD1222 dose. Receptor source: an adult who received the AZD1222 COVID-19 vaccine.

The gene calls are TRBV6-5 and TRBJ1-2, with D hard to call. V was cut by 3 bases and J by 6 bases, with 8 bases left in between. This CDR3 spans 12 amino acids. Per the germline V gene, CDR1 is MNHEY and CDR2 is SVGAGI. The CDR3 DNA reads TGTGCCAGCAGTTATGCGGGGAATGGCTACACCTTC. Translation gives CASSYAGNGYTF.

This chain connects TRBV5-1 to TRBJ2-1; TRBD2 matches 11 bases. Germline V gene lookup returns CDR1 SGHRS and CDR2 YFSETQ. This CDR3 is 14 amino acids long. V shed 4 bases and J 7 bases; nucleotides not matched to a gene: 4. The CDR3 spells CASSVAGGLNEQFF. In nucleotides, the CDR3 is TGCGCCAGCAGCGTAGCGGGGGGGCTTAATGAGCAGTTCTTC.

The chain joins TRBV24-1 to TRBJ1-5; D remains ambiguous. CDR1 KGHDR and CDR2 SFDVKD come from the germline V gene. Trimming left V 6 bases short and J 0 bases short, with 17 bases between. The CDR3 runs 17 residues. The CDR3: CATSPREVGYSNQPQHF. The CDR3 DNA sequence: TGTGCCACCAGTCCCCGGGAGGTGGGGTATAGCAATCAGCCCCAGCATTTT.

V usage is TRBV12-3 or TRBV12-4 and J usage is TRBJ2-7; D uncertain. This CDR3 has 11 residues. Trimming cost V 3 bases and J 6 bases, with 6 bases left between them. The CDR3 reads CASSFLGEQYF. The CDR3 nucleotides are TGTGCCAGCAGTTTTTTGGGCGAGCAGTACTTC.

Comments on this clone: A junction end diverges from the germline sequence, so it may reflect a read error. The chain carries TRBV5-1 and TRBJ1-4; tentative D call: TRBD1 (6 bases). The germline V gene encodes CDR1 SGHRS and CDR2 YFSETQ. The CDR3 has 12 amino acids. The CDR3 spells CASSLEGEKVFF. The CDR3 DNA reads as TGCGCCAGCAGCTTGGAGGGGGAAAAAGTGTTTTTT. The full variable domain, with the rest looked up from reference TRBV5-1 and TRBJ1-4, is KAGVTQTPRYLIKTRGQQVTLSCSPISGHRSVSWYQQTPGQGLQFLFEYFSETQRNKGNFPGRFSGRQFSNSRSEMNVSTLELGDSALYLCASSLEGEKVFFGSGTQLSVL.

The chain is built from TRBV7-2 and TRBJ2-2; TRBD1 matches 8 bases. Trimming took 0 bases from V and 1 from J; bases not matched to a gene: 1. Germline CDR1 and CDR2: SGHTA and FQGNSA. The CDR3 loop spans 16 amino acids. The CDR3 DNA reads TGTGCCAGCAGCTTAGCCGGGACAGGGAACACCGGGGAGCTGTTTTTT. Its protein is CASSLAGTGNTGELFF.

J is TRBJ1-6 and V is TRBV27; D is unresolved. The CDR3 is 16 residues long. The ends were cut back, 5 bases at V and 8 bases at J, with 19 bases in the middle. Germline V CDR1 and CDR2: MNHEY, SMNVEV (reference sequence). The CDR3 coding sequence is TGTGCCAGCAGTCGGGAGGCTTACAACGGGGATTCACCCCTCCACTTT. The encoded protein is CASSREAYNGDSPLHF.

The chain carries TRBV6-4 and TRBJ1-1; D not resolved. The CDR3 totals 13 residues. Trimming removed 5 bases from V and 0 bases from J, with 7 bases in between. Germline values: CDR1 MRHNA, CDR2 SNTAGT. CDR3 sequence: CASSFEMNTEAFF. The CDR3 DNA follows: TGTGCCAGCAGTTTCGAAATGAACACTGAAGCTTTCTTT.

V is TRBV6-5 and J is TRBJ1-1; D is ambiguous. The CDR3 sequence is 15 residues long. CDR1 is MNHEY, CDR2 SVGAGI, per germline. Trimming took 0 bases from V and 5 from J, leaving 13 bases between them. The CDR3: CASSYSWTSRTEAFF. The CDR3 region has the DNA TGTGCCAGCAGTTACTCGTGGACCTCGAGGACTGAAGCTTTCTTT.

The chain employs TRBV3-1 (or the pseudogene TRBV3-2) and TRBJ1-2; D is ambiguous. CDR3 length: 13 amino acids. The V gene's germline CDR1 is LGHDT and CDR2 YNNKEL (reference sequence). V dropped 0 bases and J dropped 7 bases, with 9 bases sitting between them. CDR3 coding DNA: TGTGCCAGCAGCCAAGATTCCGGGTCTGGCTACACCTTC. Translated, it gives CASSQDSGSGYTF.